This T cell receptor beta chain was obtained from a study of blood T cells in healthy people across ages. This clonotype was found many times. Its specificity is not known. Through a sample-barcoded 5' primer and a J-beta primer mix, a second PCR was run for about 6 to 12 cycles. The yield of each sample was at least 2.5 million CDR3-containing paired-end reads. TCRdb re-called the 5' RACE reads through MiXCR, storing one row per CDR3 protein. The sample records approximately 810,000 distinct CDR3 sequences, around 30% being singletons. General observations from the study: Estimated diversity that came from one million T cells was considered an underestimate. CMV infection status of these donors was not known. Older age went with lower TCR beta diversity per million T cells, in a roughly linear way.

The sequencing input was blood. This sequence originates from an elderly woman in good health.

CDR3 in amino acids: CSAKGQGDQETQYF. In nucleotides, the CDR3 is TGCAGTGCAAAGGGACAGGGCGACCAAGAGACCCAGTACTTC. The V call is TRBV20-1, the J call TRBJ2-5, with TRBD1 identical over 9 bases. The CDR3 contains 14 residues. Germline V gene lookup returns CDR1 DFQATT and CDR2 SNEGSKA (reference sequence). The J segment lost 0 bases and the V segment lost 6 bases, leaving 5 bases of the junction unmatched.